This T cell receptor beta chain was sequenced during a study of control samples from healthy donors and cancer patients. Repertoires were generated with immunoSEQ multiplex PCR, while TCRdb's copy carries only in-frame clones and drops some. The table lists 60,000 to 95,000 clones, approximately 88% of them singletons. The receptor comes from a woman in her fifties or sixties with colorectal cancer. The sample comprised PBMCs.

In nucleotides, the CDR3 is TGTGCCATCAAGGAGGGACAGGGGGCGCAAAATGGCTACACCTTC. Translation gives CAIKEGQGAQNGYTF. The chain employs TRBV10-3 and TRBJ1-2; TRBD1 agrees at 12 bases. Unmatched junction bases numbered 9, after V lost 7 bases and J lost 6 bases. Germline V gene lookup returns CDR1 ENHRY and CDR2 SYGVKD. The CDR3 covers 15 residues.